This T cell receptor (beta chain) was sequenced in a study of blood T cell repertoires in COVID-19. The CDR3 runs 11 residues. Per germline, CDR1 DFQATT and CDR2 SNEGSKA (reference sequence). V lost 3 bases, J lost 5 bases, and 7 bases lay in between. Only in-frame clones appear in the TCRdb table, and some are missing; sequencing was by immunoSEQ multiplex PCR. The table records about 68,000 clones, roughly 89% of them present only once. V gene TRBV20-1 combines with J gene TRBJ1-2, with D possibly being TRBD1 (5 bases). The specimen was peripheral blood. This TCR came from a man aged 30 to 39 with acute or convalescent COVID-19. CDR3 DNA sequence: TGCAGTGCTAGCAGACAGTATGGCTACACCTTC. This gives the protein CSASRQYGYTF.